Sequencing of this T cell receptor beta chain was carried out in a study of Ad26.COV2.S vaccination and SARS-CoV-2 variants. Deletions cut 2 bases from V and 0 bases from J, with 14 bases between. Germline loops: CDR1 SGHNT, CDR2 YYREEE (reference sequence). This CDR3 is 16 amino acids long. The treatment was: about 20 received Ad26.COV2.S at low or high dose, single or two shots; 5 received placebo; per-sample allocation not given. Sample collection was performed on day 63 after the first vaccine or placebo injection. The table came from immunoSEQ multiplex PCR; TCRdb's copy has only in-frame clones and leaves some out. The sample has roughly 350,000 clones, less than 90% seen once.

The chain combines TRBV5-4 with TRBJ1-1; the D is unclear. The sequencing used peripheral blood, collected in a trial of Ad26.COV2.S vaccine versus placebo. This TCR came from a person aged 18-60 years who received the Ad26.COV2.S COVID-19 vaccine or a placebo. The CDR3 here is CASSFEPTRMNTEAFF. The DNA of the CDR3 is TGTGCCAGCAGCTTTGAACCCACCCGTATGAACACTGAAGCTTTCTTT.